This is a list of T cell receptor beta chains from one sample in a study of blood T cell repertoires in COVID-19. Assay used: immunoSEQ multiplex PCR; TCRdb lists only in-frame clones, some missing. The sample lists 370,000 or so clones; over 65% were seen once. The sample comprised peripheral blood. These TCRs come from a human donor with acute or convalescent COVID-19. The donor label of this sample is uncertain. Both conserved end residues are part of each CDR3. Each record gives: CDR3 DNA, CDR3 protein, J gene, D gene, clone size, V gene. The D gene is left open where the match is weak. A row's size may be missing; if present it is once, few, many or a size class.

DNA: TGTGCCAGCAGCCAAGCGAGGGACAGCCGACGGGATAAAAAACTGTTTTTT; CDR3: CASSQARDSRRDKKLFF; J: TRBJ1-4; D: TRBD1; size: .; V: TRBV3-1/TRBV3-2
DNA: TGCGCCAGCAGCTTGGCAGGGTATAGCAATCAGCCCCAGCATTTT; CDR3: CASSLAGYSNQPQHF; J: TRBJ1-5; D: .; size: .; V: TRBV5-1
DNA: TGTGCCAGCTCACCACCGGCAGGCCACGCTGGAAACACCATATATTTT; CDR3: CASSPPAGHAGNTIYF; J: TRBJ1-3; D: .; size: few; V: TRBV18
DNA: TGCGCCAGCAGCTTGATTGGGGGCAGGGGGCTGTACGAGCAGTACTTC; CDR3: CASSLIGGRGLYEQYF; J: TRBJ2-7; D: TRBD1; size: .; V: TRBV5-1
DNA: TGTGCCAGCAGTTCTAGCGGGAGGCACAATGAGCAGTTCTTC; CDR3: CASSSSGRHNEQFF; J: TRBJ2-1; D: TRBD2; size: many; V: TRBV6-5
DNA: TGTGCCAGCACCCCGGACAGCACTGAAGCTTTCTTT; CDR3: CASTPDSTEAFF; J: TRBJ1-1; D: .; size: .; V: TRBV6-5
DNA: TGTGCCAGCAGACGGACAGGGTTCGGTGTCGAGCAGTACTTC; CDR3: CASRRTGFGVEQYF; J: TRBJ2-7; D: TRBD1; size: .; V: TRBV6-5
DNA: TGTGCCAGCAGCCAAGGATGGCGCCGGGGCGGAGGGTCACCCCTCCACTTT; CDR3: CASSQGWRRGGGSPLHF; J: TRBJ1-6; D: .; size: .; V: TRBV14
DNA: TGTGCCAGCAGTTTCAGGGTCGCAGGTGAGCAGTTCTTC; CDR3: CASSFRVAGEQFF; J: TRBJ2-1; D: .; size: .; V: TRBV12-3/TRBV12-4
DNA: TGTGCCAGCAGCCCAGGGACAGGCGGACCACAAGAGACCCAGTACTTC; CDR3: CASSPGTGGPQETQYF; J: TRBJ2-5; D: TRBD1; size: .; V: TRBV5-4
DNA: TGTGCCAGCAGCTTGGGTACCCGACAGGGAAACTATGGCTACACCTTC; CDR3: CASSLGTRQGNYGYTF; J: TRBJ1-2; D: TRBD1; size: .; V: TRBV5-4
DNA: TGTGCCAGTCGACTAGCGGGGGGCTCCTACGAGCAGTACTTC; CDR3: CASRLAGGSYEQYF; J: TRBJ2-7; D: TRBD2; size: .; V: TRBV6-5
DNA: TGCAGCGTTGATACTAGGAATGAGCAGTTCTTC; CDR3: CSVDTRNEQFF; J: TRBJ2-1; D: .; size: .; V: TRBV29-1
DNA: TGCGCCAGCAGCCAAGGGACAGGGGTTGGCTACACTGAAGCTTTCTTT; CDR3: CASSQGTGVGYTEAFF; J: TRBJ1-1; D: TRBD1; size: once; V: TRBV4-1
DNA: TGTGCCAGCAGGCCACAGGGGCGTGCTGGAAACACCATATATTTT; CDR3: CASRPQGRAGNTIYF; J: TRBJ1-3; D: TRBD1; size: .; V: TRBV5-5
DNA: TGCGCCAGCCGAAGCTCCCTTAACACCGGGGAGCTGTTTTTT; CDR3: CASRSSLNTGELFF; J: TRBJ2-2; D: .; size: .; V: TRBV5-1
DNA: TGTGCCAGTAGTACGAGGGGACAGGGTAGGTCCTACAATGAGCAGTTCTTC; CDR3: CASSTRGQGRSYNEQFF; J: TRBJ2-1; D: TRBD1; size: .; V: TRBV19
DNA: TGTGCCTGGAGTCCGGGCACAGATACGCAGTATTTT; CDR3: CAWSPGTDTQYF; J: TRBJ2-3; D: .; size: .; V: TRBV30
DNA: TGCGCCAGCAGCCAAGAGGGACTTACGTTCTCCTACGAGCAGTACTTC; CDR3: CASSQEGLTFSYEQYF; J: TRBJ2-7; D: .; size: .; V: TRBV4-1
DNA: TGTGCCATCAGGGGGGGACAGGGAAGTCAGCCCCAGCATTTT; CDR3: CAIRGGQGSQPQHF; J: TRBJ1-5; D: TRBD1; size: .; V: TRBV10-3
DNA: TGTGCCAGCAGCCGCCCCCCTAGCTACGAGCAGTACTTC; CDR3: CASSRPPSYEQYF; J: TRBJ2-7; D: .; size: .; V: TRBV3-1/TRBV3-2
DNA: TGTGCCAGCAGCTATCTCGGGAACACCGGGGAGCTGTTTTTT; CDR3: CASSYLGNTGELFF; J: TRBJ2-2; D: .; size: .; V: TRBV2
DNA: TGTGCCAGCAGCCCGGACAGGGTGAGGGAAAAACTGTTTTTT; CDR3: CASSPDRVREKLFF; J: TRBJ1-4; D: TRBD1; size: .; V: TRBV28
DNA: TGTGCCAGCAGCTTCACCGGGACAGGGGGCTCCTATGGCTACACCTTC; CDR3: CASSFTGTGGSYGYTF; J: TRBJ1-2; D: TRBD1; size: .; V: TRBV5-6
DNA: TGTGCCAGCGGGTCAGGTTCTTATAATTCACCCCTCCACTTT; CDR3: CASGSGSYNSPLHF; J: TRBJ1-6; D: .; size: once; V: TRBV6-5
DNA: TGTGCCAGCAGTTTGTCAGGGACAGGGATGTTCACAGATACGCAGTATTTT; CDR3: CASSLSGTGMFTDTQYF; J: TRBJ2-3; D: TRBD1; size: .; V: TRBV27
DNA: TGTGCCAGCAGCTTAGCGCCGAGGAGCTCTGGAAACACCATATATTTT; CDR3: CASSLAPRSSGNTIYF; J: TRBJ1-3; D: .; size: .; V: TRBV7-8
DNA: TGCGCCAGCGGCGTATCGGGAAGCAACACCGGGGAGCTGTTTTTT; CDR3: CASGVSGSNTGELFF; J: TRBJ2-2; D: .; size: once; V: TRBV5-1
DNA: TGTGCCAGCAGTTATTCCCGACTGTCCTACGAGCAGTACTTC; CDR3: CASSYSRLSYEQYF; J: TRBJ2-7; D: .; size: .; V: TRBV6-2/TRBV6-3
DNA: TGCGCCAGCAGCCTGGACAGCTCCTACAATGAGCAGTTCTTC; CDR3: CASSLDSSYNEQFF; J: TRBJ2-1; D: .; size: .; V: TRBV5-1
DNA: TGTGCCAGCAGCGTAGGAGCGGGGGCCCGGGGAACCGGGGAGCTGTTTTTT; CDR3: CASSVGAGARGTGELFF; J: TRBJ2-2; D: TRBD2; size: .; V: TRBV9
DNA: TGTGCCAGCTCACTGCGACAGGGCGATGAAGCTTTCTTT; CDR3: CASSLRQGDEAFF; J: TRBJ1-1; D: TRBD1; size: .; V: TRBV18
DNA: TGTGCCACCAGCAGAGATCTTCGGTTGGAGCAGTACTTC; CDR3: CATSRDLRLEQYF; J: TRBJ2-7; D: .; size: few; V: TRBV15
DNA: TGTGCCAGCAGCTCCCTAAAGGGGGGGTATGGCAATGAGCAGTTCTTC; CDR3: CASSSLKGGYGNEQFF; J: TRBJ2-1; D: .; size: .; V: TRBV11-2
DNA: TGTGCCAGCAGTTTAGAGTCGGGCAATCAGCCCCAGCATTTT; CDR3: CASSLESGNQPQHF; J: TRBJ1-5; D: .; size: .; V: TRBV27
DNA: TGTGCCACCGACAGTTACTATGGCTACACCTTC; CDR3: CATDSYYGYTF; J: TRBJ1-2; D: .; size: once; V: TRBV28
DNA: TGTGCCGGTGGGGGGTTGGGGGGCTACACCTTC; CDR3: CAGGGLGGYTF; J: TRBJ1-2; D: .; size: .; V: TRBV12-3/TRBV12-4
DNA: TGTGCCAGCAGTCTAGGTTTTGGGACAGGAGAGTCACCCCTCCACTTT; CDR3: CASSLGFGTGESPLHF; J: TRBJ1-6; D: TRBD1; size: .; V: TRBV6-4
DNA: TGCGCCAGCAGCCAAGGACCTAGCGGGAGGTCCTACAATGAGCAGTTCTTC; CDR3: CASSQGPSGRSYNEQFF; J: TRBJ2-1; D: TRBD2; size: .; V: TRBV4-1
DNA: TGTGCCAGTGGAGGGTATTCTGGGGCCAACGTCCTGACTTTC; CDR3: CASGGYSGANVLTF; J: TRBJ2-6; D: .; size: .; V: TRBV6-5